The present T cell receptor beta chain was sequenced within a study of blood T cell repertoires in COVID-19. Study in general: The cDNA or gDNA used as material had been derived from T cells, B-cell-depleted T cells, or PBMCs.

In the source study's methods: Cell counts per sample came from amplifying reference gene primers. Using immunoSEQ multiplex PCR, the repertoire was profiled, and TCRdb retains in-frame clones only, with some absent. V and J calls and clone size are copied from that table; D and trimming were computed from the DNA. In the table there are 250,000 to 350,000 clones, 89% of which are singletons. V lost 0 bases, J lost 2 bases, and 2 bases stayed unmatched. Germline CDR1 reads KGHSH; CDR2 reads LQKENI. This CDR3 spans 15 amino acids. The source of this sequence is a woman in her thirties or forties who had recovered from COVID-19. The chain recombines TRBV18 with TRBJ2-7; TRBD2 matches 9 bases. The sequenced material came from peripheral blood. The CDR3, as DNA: TGTGCCAGCTCACCACCGGGACTAGCAACCTACGAGCAGTACTTC. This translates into CASSPPGLATYEQYF.